This TCR beta chain was recorded in a study of human T cells and chemical hapten exposure. About the research overall: DPC (0.01%) was patch tested on the upper back and read at 6 days. Study-level findings and limits: There was a positive correlation between PT1 expanded TCR counts and patch test score.

The time point was: patch test 3, about 24 weeks after DPC sensitization. Documented treatment: therapeutic diphenylcyclopropenone sensitization with weekly scalp DPC. Researchers extracted total RNA from unfractionated whole blood. This clonotype came up a few times. Its antigen is unidentified. The germline V and J ends were trimmed by 5 bases and 2 bases, with 15 bases remaining between them. CDR3 length: 15 residues. CDR1 is PRHDT and CDR2 is FYEKMQ in the germline V gene (reference sequence). TCRdb re-analysed the RACE reads in MiXCR, keeping a single row per CDR3 protein. The repertoire holds under 200,000 distinct CDR3 sequences, with around a quarter as singletons.

The gene calls are TRBV13 and TRBJ1-2; tentative D call: TRBD1 (6 bases). The sequence came from a woman under 30 with alopecia areata. Some clones in this sample may be carry-over from other donors' samples. The sequencing here drew on whole blood, taken in connection with sensitization to the hapten diphenylcyclopropenone (DPC). CDR3 sequence reads: CASSPSLTGNYGYTF. CDR3 sequence (DNA): TGTGCCAGCAGCCCTAGCCTAACAGGGAACTATGGCTACACCTTC.